This T cell receptor beta chain originates from a study of graft-versus-host responses after intestinal transplantation. Across the study: Once they had received anti-thymocyte globulin induction, all recipients took tacrolimus and steroids for about 3 years. Findings and limits, study-wide: Some patients had graft-donor T cell macrochimerism, and their allografts showed high graft-versus-host to host-versus-graft clonal ratios. There was an association between peak levels of circulating GvH clones and early post-transplant HvG declines. Marrow from the recipient contained GvH clones, some of which had appeared first in ileum or blood.

Tissue from the graft was processed to free its intraepithelial and lamina propria lymphocytes. Only a few counts were recorded for this clone. Its antigen remains unidentified. Profiled with immunoSEQ multiplex PCR; TCRdb holds only in-frame clones, not every one. The table records 50,000 to 75,000 clones, approximately 91% of them present only once. Germline V gene data show CDR1 as SGHRS and CDR2 as YFSETQ. This CDR3 region has 16 residues. Trimming removed 0 bases from V and 0 bases from J, with 10 bases in between. The receptor comes from a human patient who received an intestinal transplant, so some T cells may come from the graft donor. The sample consisted of ileum tissue, taken around 350 days after transplant. The chain combines TRBV5-1 with TRBJ1-3, with a weak D call TRBD1 (5 bases). The DNA of the CDR3 is TGCGCCAGCAGCTTGGAGCGGCAGGGCTCTGGAAACACCATATATTTT. Protein sequence: CASSLERQGSGNTIYF.